This TCR beta chain stems from a study of human T cells and chemical hapten exposure. Study-level results: No change in TCRs above 1 in 1000 frequency was produced by DPC sensitization.

This clonotype was seen more than once but under ten times. Its cognate antigen is unknown. The CDR3 contains 16 residues. The V gene's germline CDR1 is KGHDR and CDR2 SFDVKD. The trim removed 10 bases at V and 0 bases at J, leaving 11 bases unmatched. Time point specified: pre-sensitization, week 0. Treatment indicated: therapeutic diphenylcyclopropenone sensitization with weekly scalp DPC. Using its own MiXCR run on the RACE reads, TCRdb lists one record per CDR3 protein. The sample consists of more than 300,000 distinct CDR3 sequences, around 5.5% of them appearing once. This TCR came from a woman in her fifties or sixties with alopecia areata. Some clones in this sample may be carry-over from other donors' samples. The sample in question was whole blood, obtained in connection with sensitization to the hapten diphenylcyclopropenone (DPC). This chain links TRBV24-1 with TRBJ2-1, with TRBD2 identical over 7 bases. In DNA, the CDR3 is TGTGCCACGGGCCCAAGGGAGGGAAGCTCCTACAATGAGCAGTTCTTC. This codes for CATGPREGSSYNEQFF.